This is a list of T cell receptor beta chains from one sample in a study of beta chain features in type 1 diabetes. TCRdb's copy holds only in-frame clones and misses some; the assay was immunoSEQ multiplex PCR. The profile shows some 280,000 clones, around an eighth of them singletons. The specimen was naive CD4+ T cells from blood. Receptors originate from a man under 40 with type 1 diabetes. CDR3s include the opening cysteine and the closing phenylalanine or tryptophan. D genes are given only for firm matches. A clone size is listed for some rows: how often the clone was seen (once, few, many), or a class if it is expanded.

>NA|TRBV4-3|TRBD2|TRBJ2-7
CASSQGFGTSDYEQYF
TGCGCCAGCAGCCAAGGATTTGGGACTAGCGACTACGAGCAGTACTTC
>few|TRBV4-1|NA|TRBJ2-1
CASSHGLVSYNEQFF
TGCGCCAGCAGCCACGGACTGGTATCCTACAATGAGCAGTTCTTC
>NA|TRBV27|TRBD1|TRBJ1-1
CASRWGGQGTEAFF
TGTGCCAGCAGATGGGGAGGACAGGGAACTGAAGCTTTCTTT
>few|TRBV5-1|TRBD1|TRBJ1-5
CASRAGTGGNQPQHF
TGCGCCAGCAGGGCCGGGACAGGAGGCAATCAGCCCCAGCATTTT
>few|TRBV19|TRBD1|TRBJ1-5
CASSRQGSNQPQHF
TGTGCCAGTAGTAGACAGGGAAGCAATCAGCCCCAGCATTTT
>few|TRBV29-1|NA|TRBJ2-1
CSVEPAQGQQFF
TGCAGCGTTGAACCCGCACAGGGTCAGCAGTTCTTC
>NA|TRBV9|TRBD2|TRBJ2-2
CASSVWLAGTGELFF
TGTGCCAGCAGCGTATGGCTAGCGGGCACCGGGGAGCTGTTTTTT
>NA|TRBV27|TRBD1|TRBJ2-1
CASSPPGQRYYNEQFF
TGTGCCAGCAGTCCCCCGGGACAGCGATACTACAATGAGCAGTTCTTC
>few|TRBV5-6|NA|TRBJ1-5
CASSFSSNQPQHF
TGTGCCAGCAGCTTCTCGAGCAATCAGCCCCAGCATTTT
>many|TRBV28|NA|TRBJ2-1
CASSWGTANEQFF
TGTGCCAGCAGTTGGGGGACTGCTAATGAGCAGTTCTTC
>few|TRBV7-9|TRBD2|TRBJ2-7
CASSPTSGSHEQYF
TGTGCCAGCAGCCCAACTAGCGGGAGCCACGAGCAGTACTTC
>NA|TRBV28|NA|TRBJ2-7
CASSFGAPYEQYF
TGTGCCAGCAGTTTTGGAGCCCCCTACGAGCAGTACTTC
>NA|TRBV2|TRBD1|TRBJ2-5
CASRVTGDRETQYF
TGTGCCAGCAGAGTAACAGGGGACAGAGAGACCCAGTACTTC
>few|TRBV4-2|NA|TRBJ2-5
CASSQDGPRGGETQYF
TGTGCCAGCAGCCAAGATGGGCCTAGGGGAGGAGAGACCCAGTACTTC
>NA|TRBV9|TRBD2|TRBJ2-7
CASSVLGTPCGGEQYF
TGTGCCAGCAGCGTATTAGGGACTCCCTGCGGGGGCGAGCAGTACTTC